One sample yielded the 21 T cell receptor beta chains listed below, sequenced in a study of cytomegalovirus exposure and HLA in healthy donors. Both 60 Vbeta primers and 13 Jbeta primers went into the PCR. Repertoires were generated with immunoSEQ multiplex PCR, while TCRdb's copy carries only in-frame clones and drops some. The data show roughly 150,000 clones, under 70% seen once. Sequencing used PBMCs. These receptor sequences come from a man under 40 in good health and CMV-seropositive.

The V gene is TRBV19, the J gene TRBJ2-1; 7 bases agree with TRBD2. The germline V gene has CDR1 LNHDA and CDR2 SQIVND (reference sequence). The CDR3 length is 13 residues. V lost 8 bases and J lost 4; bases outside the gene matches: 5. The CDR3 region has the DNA TGTGCCAGTGTTCCAGCGGGATACAATGAGCAGTTCTTC. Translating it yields CASVPAGYNEQFF.

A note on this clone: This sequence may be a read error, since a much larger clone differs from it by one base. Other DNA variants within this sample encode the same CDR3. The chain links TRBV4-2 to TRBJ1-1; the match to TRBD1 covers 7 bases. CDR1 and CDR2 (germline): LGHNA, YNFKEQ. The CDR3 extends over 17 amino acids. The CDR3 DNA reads TGTGCCAGCAGCCCAAAGGCGACAGGGAGTTTGTACACTGAAGCCTTCTTT. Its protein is CASSPKATGSLYTEAFF.

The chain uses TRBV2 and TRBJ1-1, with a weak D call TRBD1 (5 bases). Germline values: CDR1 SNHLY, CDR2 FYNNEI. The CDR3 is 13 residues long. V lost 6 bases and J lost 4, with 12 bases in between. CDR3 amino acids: CASSPRGSTEAFF. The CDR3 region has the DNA TGTGCCAGCAGCCCACGGGGGAGCACTGAAGCTTTCTTT.

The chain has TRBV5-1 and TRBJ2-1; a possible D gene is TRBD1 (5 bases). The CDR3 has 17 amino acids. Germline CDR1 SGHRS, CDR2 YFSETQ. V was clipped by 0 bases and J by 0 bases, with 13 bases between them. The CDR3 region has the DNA TGCGCCAGCAGCTTGGCCTCACAGGCGAGCTCCTACAATGAGCAGTTCTTC. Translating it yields CASSLASQASSYNEQFF.

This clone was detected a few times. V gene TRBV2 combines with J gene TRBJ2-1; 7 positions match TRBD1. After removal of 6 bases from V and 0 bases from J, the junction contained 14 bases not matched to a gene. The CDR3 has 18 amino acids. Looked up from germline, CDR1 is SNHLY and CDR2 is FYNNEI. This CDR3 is CASRLRQGIINSYNEQFF. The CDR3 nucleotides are TGTGCCAGCAGATTGAGACAGGGAATAATAAACTCCTACAATGAGCAGTTCTTC.

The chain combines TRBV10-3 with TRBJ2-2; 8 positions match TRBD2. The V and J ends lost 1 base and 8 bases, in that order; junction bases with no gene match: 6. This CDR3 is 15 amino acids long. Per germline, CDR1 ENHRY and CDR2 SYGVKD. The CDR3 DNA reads TGTGCCATCAGTGAGTTACCGGGAGGGCAAGGGGAGCTGTTTTTT. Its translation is CAISELPGGQGELFF.

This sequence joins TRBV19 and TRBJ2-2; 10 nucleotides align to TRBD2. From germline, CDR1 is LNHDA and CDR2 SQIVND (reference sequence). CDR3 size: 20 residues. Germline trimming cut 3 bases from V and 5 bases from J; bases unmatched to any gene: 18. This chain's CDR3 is CASSMMGIGTSVSGTGELFF. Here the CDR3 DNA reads TGTGCCAGTAGTATGATGGGGATCGGGACTAGCGTCTCGGGGACCGGGGAGCTGTTTTTT.

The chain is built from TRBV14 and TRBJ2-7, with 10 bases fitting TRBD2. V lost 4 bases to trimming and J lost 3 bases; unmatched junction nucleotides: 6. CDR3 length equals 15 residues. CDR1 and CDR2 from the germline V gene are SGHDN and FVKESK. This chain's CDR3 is CASSRLAGSHYEQYF. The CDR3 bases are TGTGCCAGCAGCCGACTAGCGGGTTCCCACTACGAGCAGTACTTC.

The DNA for the CDR3 is TGTGCCAGCAGCTTATTAAAGGCGGGAGGGGTCGATGAGCAGTTCTTC. Protein product: CASSLLKAGGVDEQFF. The V gene is TRBV7-9, the J gene TRBJ2-1; 9 bases line up with TRBD2. There are 16 residues in the CDR3. Germline V gene data show CDR1 as SEHNR and CDR2 as FQNEAQ (reference sequence). Trimming at V came to 2 bases and at J to 8 bases, leaving 10 bases not matched to a gene.

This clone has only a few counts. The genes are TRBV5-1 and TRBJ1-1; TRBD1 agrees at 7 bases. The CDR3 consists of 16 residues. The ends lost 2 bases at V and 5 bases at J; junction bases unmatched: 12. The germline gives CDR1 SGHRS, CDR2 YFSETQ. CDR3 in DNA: TGCGCCAGCAGCTTCGGCCCACAGGGGCGGGGAACTGAAGCTTTCTTT. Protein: CASSFGPQGRGTEAFF.

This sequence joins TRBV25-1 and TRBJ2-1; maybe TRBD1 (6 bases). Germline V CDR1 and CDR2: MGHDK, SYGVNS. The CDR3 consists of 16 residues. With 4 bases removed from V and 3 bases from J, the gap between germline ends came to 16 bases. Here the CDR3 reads CASSVVPRGVYNEQFF. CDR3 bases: TGTGCCAGCAGTGTTGTCCCCAGGGGCGTCTACAATGAGCAGTTCTTC.

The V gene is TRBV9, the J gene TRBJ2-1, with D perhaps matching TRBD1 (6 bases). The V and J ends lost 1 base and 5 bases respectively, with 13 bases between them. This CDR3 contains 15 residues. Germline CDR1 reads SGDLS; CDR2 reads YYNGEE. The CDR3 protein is CASSVSGQQHNEQFF. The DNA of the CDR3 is TGTGCCAGCAGCGTATCCGGACAGCAACACAATGAGCAGTTCTTC.

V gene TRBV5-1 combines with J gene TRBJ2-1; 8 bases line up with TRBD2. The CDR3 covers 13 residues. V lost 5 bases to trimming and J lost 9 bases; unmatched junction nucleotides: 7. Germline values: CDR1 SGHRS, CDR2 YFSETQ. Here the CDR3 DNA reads TGCGCCAGCAGGAAGCGGGAGAGGAGTGAGCAGTTCTTC. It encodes CASRKRERSEQFF.

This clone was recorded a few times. The CDR3 protein is CASRRYDRADEQYF. The CDR3 DNA reads TGCGCCAGCAGACGTTACGACAGGGCGGACGAGCAGTACTTC. This chain joins TRBV5-1 and TRBJ2-7, with TRBD1 matching over 7 bases. The junction had 10 bases not matched to a gene; V was cut back by 5 bases and J by 5 bases. The CDR3 loop spans 14 amino acids. Germline CDR1 SGHRS, CDR2 YFSETQ.

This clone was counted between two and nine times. In nucleotides, the CDR3 is TGTGCCAGCAGCTTAGTGCGACAGGTCTATGGCTACACCTTC. Translation gives CASSLVRQVYGYTF. The chain joins TRBV11-2 to TRBJ1-2, with D perhaps TRBD1 (6 bases). This CDR3 spans 14 amino acids. Between the trimmed V and J ends, which lost 1 base and 4 bases, there was a span of 10 bases. From germline, CDR1 is SGHAT and CDR2 FQNNGV.

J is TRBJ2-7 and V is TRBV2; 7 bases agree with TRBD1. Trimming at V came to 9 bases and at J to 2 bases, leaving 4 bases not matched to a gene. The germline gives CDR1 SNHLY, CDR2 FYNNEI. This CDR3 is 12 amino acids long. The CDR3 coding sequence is TGTGCCAGACGGGACAGTGCCTACGAGCAGTACTTC. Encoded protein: CARRDSAYEQYF.

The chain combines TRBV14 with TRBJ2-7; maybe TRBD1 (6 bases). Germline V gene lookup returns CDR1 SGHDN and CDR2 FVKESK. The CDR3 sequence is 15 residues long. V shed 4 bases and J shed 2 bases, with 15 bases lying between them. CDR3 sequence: CASSPRGTNTYEQYF. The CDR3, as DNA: TGTGCCAGCAGCCCAAGAGGGACAAATACCTACGAGCAGTACTTC. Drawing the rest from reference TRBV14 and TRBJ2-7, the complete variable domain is EAGVTQFPSHSVIEKGQTVTLRCDPISGHDNLYWYRRVMGKEIKFLLHFVKESKQDESGMPNNRFLAERTGGTYSTLKVQPAELEDSGVYFCASSPRGTNTYEQYFGPGTRLTVT.

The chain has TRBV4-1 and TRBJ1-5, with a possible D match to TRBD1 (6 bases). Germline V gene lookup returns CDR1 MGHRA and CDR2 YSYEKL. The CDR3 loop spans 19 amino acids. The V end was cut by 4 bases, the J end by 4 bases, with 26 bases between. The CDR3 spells CASSLPNLQGLGANQPQHF. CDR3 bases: TGCGCCAGCAGCCTCCCGAACCTACAGGGATTAGGGGCTAATCAGCCCCAGCATTTT.

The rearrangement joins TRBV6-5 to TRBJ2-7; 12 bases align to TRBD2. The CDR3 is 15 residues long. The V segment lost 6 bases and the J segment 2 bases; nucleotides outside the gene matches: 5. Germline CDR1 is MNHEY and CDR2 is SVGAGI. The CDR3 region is CASSPRTSGTYEQYF. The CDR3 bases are TGTGCCAGCAGCCCACGGACTAGCGGGACCTACGAGCAGTACTTC.

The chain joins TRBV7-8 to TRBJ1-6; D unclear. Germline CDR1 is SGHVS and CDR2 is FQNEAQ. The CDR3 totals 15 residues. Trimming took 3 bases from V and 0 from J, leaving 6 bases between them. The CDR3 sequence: CASSFDTSYNSPLHF. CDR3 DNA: TGTGCCAGCAGCTTCGACACCTCCTATAATTCACCCCTCCACTTT.

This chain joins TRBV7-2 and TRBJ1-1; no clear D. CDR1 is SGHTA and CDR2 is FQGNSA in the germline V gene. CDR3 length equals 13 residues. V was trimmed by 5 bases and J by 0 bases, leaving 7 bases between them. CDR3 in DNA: TGTGCCAGCAGCGCGGGGATGAACACTGAAGCTTTCTTT. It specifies CASSAGMNTEAFF. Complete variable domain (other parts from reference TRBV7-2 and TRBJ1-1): GAGVSQSPSNKVTEKGKDVELRCDPISGHTALYWYRQSLGQGLEFLIYFQGNSAPDKSGLPSDRFSAERTGGSVSTLTIQRTQQEDSAVYLCASSAGMNTEAFFGQGTRLTVV.